Ten or more counts support the clone carrying this TCR beta chain. CDR3 length: 13 amino acids. The V end was cut by 5 bases, the J end by 0 bases, with 7 bases between. The germline V gene encodes CDR1 SGHTA and CDR2 FQGNSA. These data come from a study of T cells after yellow fever vaccination. One entry per CDR3 protein results from TCRdb running MiXCR on the 5' RACE reads. The sample has 95,000 to 150,000 distinct CDR3 sequences, more than 6% seen once; the top ten hold around 2.3%. The rearrangement uses TRBV7-2 and TRBJ1-1, with a possible D match to TRBD1 (5 bases). Sample: CD4+ T cells sorted from PBMCs, taken around 10 days after the first yellow fever vaccination. This sequence originates from a man younger than 35 who received the YFV17D yellow fever vaccine. CDR3 nucleotides: TGTGCCAGCAGCCTACAGGTGAACACTGAAGCTTTCTTT. Translated: CASSLQVNTEAFF.